This TCR beta chain was found in a study of Ad26.COV2.S vaccination and SARS-CoV-2 variants. Study-level information: Intramuscular Ad26.COV2.S doses were given once or twice, 56 days apart. Whole-study findings and limits: Recipients given vaccine exceeded placebo recipients in spike-specific TCR breadth. Analyses of TCR breadth and depth may have underestimated total T cell responses.

Treatment of the sample: around 19 received Ad26.COV2.S at low or high dose, single or two shots; 5 received placebo; per-sample allocation not given. On day 63 after the first injection, vaccine and placebo recipients gave samples. Built on an Ad26 vector, the vaccine expressed Wuhan-strain SARS-CoV-2 spike. This clone has only one observation. Its antigen is currently unknown. TCRdb's copy holds only in-frame clones and misses some; the assay was immunoSEQ multiplex PCR. The profile shows about 350,000 clones, approximately 86% of them singletons. Trimming cost V 2 bases and J 0 bases, with 7 bases left between them. This CDR3 contains 14 residues. Germline assignment: CDR1 MNHEY and CDR2 SVGAGI.

V and J are TRBV6-5 and TRBJ1-2; D gene uncertain. The specimen comprised peripheral blood, sampled in a trial of Ad26.COV2.S vaccine versus placebo. The receptor was derived from a person aged 18-65 years who received the Ad26.COV2.S COVID-19 vaccine or a placebo. CDR3 in amino acids: CASSYDAANYGYTF. CDR3 sequence (DNA): TGTGCCAGCAGTTACGACGCAGCTAACTATGGCTACACCTTC.